This entry describes one TCR beta chain. In the original workflow: Reference gene primer amplification gave nucleated cell count estimates. Clones were sequenced by immunoSEQ multiplex PCR, and TCRdb holds only the in-frame ones, with some missing. The DNA gave D and trimming, while V, J and clone size come from that table. Of more than 90,000 clones listed, about 91% are singletons. This sample is drawn from a study of blood T cell repertoires in COVID-19. Study as a whole: PBMCs, B-cell-depleted T cells, or T cells were the source of the cDNA or gDNA that made up the material.

The sequencing sample was made of peripheral blood. The TCR originated in a man aged 45-60 years with acute or convalescent COVID-19.

The CDR3, as DNA: TGCGCCAGCAGCTTGACCTTGCAGGATGGCTACACCTTC. It yields the protein CASSLTLQDGYTF. V and J are TRBV5-1 and TRBJ1-2; D gene unclear. The CDR3 totals 13 residues. Deletions cut 1 base from V and 6 bases from J, with 10 bases between. Germline CDR1 is SGHRS and CDR2 is YFSETQ.